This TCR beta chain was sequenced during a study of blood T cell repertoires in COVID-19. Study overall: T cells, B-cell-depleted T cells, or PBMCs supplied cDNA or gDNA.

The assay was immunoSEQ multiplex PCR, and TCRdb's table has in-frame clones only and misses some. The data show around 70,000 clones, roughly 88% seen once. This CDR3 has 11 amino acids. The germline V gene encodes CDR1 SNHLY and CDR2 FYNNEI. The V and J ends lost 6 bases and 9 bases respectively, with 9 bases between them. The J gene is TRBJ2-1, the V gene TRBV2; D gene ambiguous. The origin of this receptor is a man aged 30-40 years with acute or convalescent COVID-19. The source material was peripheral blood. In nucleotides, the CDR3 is TGTGCCAGCAGCCGTAATGTTGAGCAGTTCTTC. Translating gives CASSRNVEQFF.